A selection of T cell receptor beta chains follows, all from one sample in a study of T cells in Graves' hyperthyroidism and ophthalmopathy. From the multiplex PCR reads, TCRdb called clonotypes with MiXCR, one entry per CDR3 protein. This table has roughly 530,000 distinct CDR3 sequences, roughly 15% appearing once. The specimen was blood. The receptors were gathered from a young woman with Graves' ophthalmopathy. CDR3s include the opening cysteine and the closing phenylalanine or tryptophan. The D gene is left open where the match is weak. Some rows have no size entry. The others give once, few or many, or a class for an expanded clone.

clone_size	j_call	v_call	d_call	cdr3_nt	cdr3_aa
many	TRBJ1-2	TRBV28	-	TGTGCCAGCAGTTTGGGGTGGGGAAGTAGGGGCTACACCTTC	CASSLGWGSRGYTF
many	TRBJ1-4	TRBV5-1	-	TGCGCCAGCAGCCTGGGGGTAGCTAATGAAAAACTGTTTTTT	CASSLGVANEKLFF
few	TRBJ2-3	TRBV4-2	TRBD2	TGTGCCAGCAGCCAAGAGCCGGGGACTAGCGGGAATACAGATACGCAGTATTTT	CASSQEPGTSGNTDTQYF
-	TRBJ1-3	TRBV27	-	TGTGCCAGCAGTTTATTAGGTCCAGGGGTGGCAAACACCATATATTTT	CASSLLGPGVANTIYF
-	TRBJ1-1	TRBV19	-	TGTGCCAGTAGTACTGAGGGGCACGGGGAAGCTTTCTTT	CASSTEGHGEAFF
-	TRBJ1-1	TRBV13	TRBD1	TGTGCCAGCAGCAGCGGGACAGGGGGCTGGAACACTGAAGCTTTCTTT	CASSSGTGGWNTEAFF
many	TRBJ1-1	TRBV6-2/TRBV6-3	-	TGTGCCAGCAGTTACTCAGGGGCCGTGAACACTGAAGCTTTCTTT	CASSYSGAVNTEAFF
few	TRBJ2-2	TRBV3-1	-	TGTGCCAGCAGCCCCGGGACCCCGGGCGGGGAGCTGTTTTTT	CASSPGTPGGELFF
few	TRBJ2-6	TRBV5-6	-	TGTGCCAGCAGCTTGCGGGGGAATGGGGCCAACGTCCTGACTTTC	CASSLRGNGANVLTF
many	TRBJ2-7	TRBV3-1	-	TGTGCCAGCAGCCAAGAGGGGACCCGGTCTACCGAGCAGTACTTC	CASSQEGTRSTEQYF
many	TRBJ1-2	TRBV12-3/TRBV12-4	TRBD1	TGTGCCAGCAGCCCCGCGCTGCGACAGGGACCCAACTATGGCTACACCTTC	CASSPALRQGPNYGYTF
-	TRBJ2-1	TRBV20-1	TRBD2	TGCAGTGCTGTGAAGAGGACTAGCGGGGGGATATACAATGAGCAGTTCTTC	CSAVKRTSGGIYNEQFF
few	TRBJ2-3	TRBV5-1	-	TGCGCCAGCAGCTTGGGCGCTGGCGGGGCCACAGATACGCAGTATTTT	CASSLGAGGATDTQYF
many	TRBJ2-3	TRBV2	TRBD2	TGTGCCAGCAGTAGGGACTACTCAAACACAGATACGCAGTATTTT	CASSRDYSNTDTQYF
many	TRBJ2-5	TRBV2	TRBD2	TGTGCCAGCAGTGTCGGGGGGGGGGAGACCCAGTACTTC	CASSVGGGETQYF
many	TRBJ1-1	TRBV28	-	TGTGCCAGCAGTCTCCGGACGGGAACCACTGAAGCTTTCTTT	CASSLRTGTTEAFF
many	TRBJ2-1	TRBV27	-	TGTGCCAGCAGTTTAGAACTCGGGGCTGTATACAATGAGCAGTTCTTC	CASSLELGAVYNEQFF
-	TRBJ2-7	TRBV4-1	-	TGCGCCAGCAGCCGCGCCGGCGTGGGGGAGCAGTACTTC	CASSRAGVGEQYF
-	TRBJ2-1	TRBV29-1	TRBD2	TGCAGCGGGGTAGGACTAGCGGGACGGAATGAGCAGTTCTTC	CSGVGLAGRNEQFF
-	TRBJ1-1	TRBV20-1	-	TGCAGTGCTAGAGATCTAGGCTTTAGGATGAACACTGAAGCTTTCTTT	CSARDLGFRMNTEAFF
-	TRBJ2-7	TRBV27	-	TGTGCCAGCAGTTTGACAGAGAACTACGAGCAGTACTTC	CASSLTENYEQYF
-	TRBJ2-1	TRBV5-1	-	TGCGCCAGCACCGCGGACGGACGCCTATACAATGAGCAGTTCTTC	CASTADGRLYNEQFF
-	TRBJ2-1	TRBV20-1	TRBD1	TGCAGTGCTAGAGATGGGAAACAGGGGATCCCCTACGAGCAGTTCTTC	CSARDGKQGIPYEQFF
-	TRBJ1-3	TRBV6-1	-	TGTGCCAGCTCCCTCGAGCGGGTCTACTCTGGAAACACCATATATTTT	CASSLERVYSGNTIYF
many	TRBJ2-7	TRBV7-9	-	TGTGCCAGCAGCTCCCCTGTAAACTACGAGCAGTACTTC	CASSSPVNYEQYF
-	TRBJ2-1	TRBV5-1	-	TGCGCCAGCAGCTTGGGTGTGGGTGAGCAGTTCTTC	CASSLGVGEQFF
-	TRBJ2-3	TRBV3-1	TRBD2	TGTGCCAGCAGCCAAGAGGTTACTAGCGGGGTATTCACAGATACGCAGTATTTT	CASSQEVTSGVFTDTQYF
few	TRBJ1-5	TRBV5-1	-	TGCGCCAGCAGGGGCAGCCCGGATAGCAATCAGCCCCAGCATTTT	CASRGSPDSNQPQHF
few	TRBJ1-1	TRBV29-1	-	TGCAGCGAGATGTACACTGAAGCTTTCTTT	CSEMYTEAFF
many	TRBJ1-4	TRBV5-1	TRBD1	TGCGCCAGCAGCTCCTCCGGGACAGGAGATGAAAAACTGTTTTTT	CASSSSGTGDEKLFF
-	TRBJ2-5	TRBV19	TRBD2	TGTGCCAGTAGTATACCGGGGGGATCGGAGACCCAGTACTTC	CASSIPGGSETQYF
-	TRBJ2-3	TRBV2	TRBD2	TGTGCCAGCAGGGGGGGGAGTCCCACAGATACGCAGTATTTT	CASRGGSPTDTQYF
many	TRBJ2-7	TRBV6-5	TRBD2	TGTGCCAGCAGTTACTCGGGCGGGAGCAACTACGAGCAGTACTTC	CASSYSGGSNYEQYF
many	TRBJ2-3	TRBV2	-	TGTGCCAGGGGCTCAGAGCGAGAGGAGCCCCCAGATACGCAGTATTTT	CARGSEREEPPDTQYF
many	TRBJ2-1	TRBV5-1	-	TGCGCCAGCAGCTTGGGGCTAGTCATCGATGAGCAGTTCTTC	CASSLGLVIDEQFF
few	TRBJ2-7	TRBV6-1	TRBD2	TGTGCCAGCAGTACAATAGCGGGAGGGCCGGTCGAGCAGTACTTC	CASSTIAGGPVEQYF
few	TRBJ1-1	TRBV14	-	TGTGCCAGCAGCCACAGGGATTGGCGCTCTGAAGCTTTCTTT	CASSHRDWRSEAFF
-	TRBJ1-5	TRBV4-1	-	TGCGCCAGCAGCCAAGATATTGGGGGACCCCAGCATTTT	CASSQDIGGPQHF
many	TRBJ2-5	TRBV12-3/TRBV12-4	-	TGTGCCAGCAGTTTAAACAGAGAGACCCAGTACTTC	CASSLNRETQYF
many	TRBJ2-1	TRBV6-1	TRBD1	TGTGCCAGCAGTAAGCCACCCCAGGGGGCGAAGGATGAGCAGTTCTTC	CASSKPPQGAKDEQFF
-	TRBJ1-1	TRBV30	TRBD1	TGTGCCTGTGGACAGGAGGGCACTGAAGCTTTCTTT	CACGQEGTEAFF
many	TRBJ2-1	TRBV7-2	TRBD2	TGTGCCAGTTCAAAACGGGAGGTACCTTACAATGAGCAGTTCTTC	CASSKREVPYNEQFF
-	TRBJ1-2	TRBV27	-	TGTGCCAGCGGCCCCGACATAGCCGACTTTAAGACCTTC	CASGPDIADFKTF
many	TRBJ2-7	TRBV6-1	TRBD1	TGTGCCAGCAAAGTCGGGACAGGGATCTCCTACGAGCAGTACTTC	CASKVGTGISYEQYF
-	TRBJ2-7	TRBV15	TRBD1	TGTGCCACCAGCACCCAGGGGGCCTGGTCCTACGAGCAGTACTTC	CATSTQGAWSYEQYF
few	TRBJ1-5	TRBV27	TRBD1	TGTGCCAGCAGTTTATCAGGGGGCCTCATTAATAGCAATCAGCCCCAGCATTTT	CASSLSGGLINSNQPQHF
many	TRBJ2-7	TRBV7-8	TRBD2	TGTGCCAGCAGCCCGCTACTAGCGGGGGACTCCTACGAGCAGTACTTC	CASSPLLAGDSYEQYF
many	TRBJ2-1	TRBV27	-	TGTGCCAGCAGTCTGGGGTGGGGTGGTGAGCAGTTCTTC	CASSLGWGGEQFF
-	TRBJ1-1	TRBV28	TRBD1	TGTGCCAGCATCCCCGGGACAGGGGGGAACACTGAAGCTTTCTTT	CASIPGTGGNTEAFF
many	TRBJ1-5	TRBV28	TRBD1	TGTGCCAGCTGTAAGGACAGGGGAGGATGGGATCAGCCCCAGCATTTT	CASCKDRGGWDQPQHF
few	TRBJ1-3	TRBV7-9	-	TGTGCCAGCAGCTTAGCAGGTCGGAGCTCTGGAAACACCATATATTTT	CASSLAGRSSGNTIYF
many	TRBJ2-5	TRBV20-1	-	TGCAGTGCTCCCAAACCACAGGGTTGGGAGACCCAGTACTTC	CSAPKPQGWETQYF
many	TRBJ2-2	TRBV7-3	-	TGTGCCAGCAGCTTAAACAGGGCTGGGACCGGGGAGCTGTTTTTT	CASSLNRAGTGELFF
-	TRBJ2-1	TRBV29-1	TRBD2	TGCAGCGTGGAATCGGGCGGGGGGCTCTACAATGAGCAGTTCTTC	CSVESGGGLYNEQFF